This TCR beta chain appears in the sequencing data of a study of cytomegalovirus exposure and HLA in healthy donors (dated by TCRdb to about 2017). In terms of the full investigation: An earlier analysis of some 620 of the donors reported 276 Gb of sequence data and around 110 million unique TCR beta sequences obtained from around 180 million T cells. An early release that covered some 630 HLA-typed donors contained 250 to 350 gigabases of sequencing data and about 84 million unique TCR sequences. Of the 300 to 450 genotyped donors, roughly 85% fell in the genetic ancestry cluster associated with self-reported Caucasian donors. The aim of the study was to test whether cataloging public T cell receptors could identify signatures of past pathogen exposure. The T cell repertoires of around 670 subjects were profiled by immunosequencing and related to cytomegalovirus serostatus. Along with the roughly 670-subject first cohort, a separate validation cohort of over 90 different subjects was used. To predict cytomegalovirus infection status, the study brought together high-throughput TCR immunosequencing, statistical association of individual TCRs with disease status, and machine learning. In a later analysis, previously published TCR beta repertoires from 550 to 700 donors were re-analyzed and high-resolution HLA genotyping was added so that TCR occurrence patterns could be studied. Rather than drawing on any new phenotypic data, the later analysis identified candidate immune exposures from TCR beta sequences and the way those sequences occurred across donors. An earlier analysis of 587 of the donors used high-throughput TCR beta sequencing to judge whether each TCR beta V gene segment behaved as functional or pseudogenic. Donor age, sex, ethnicity and CMV serostatus were compiled alongside the repertoire data. In a later genetic analysis, genome-wide SNP genotypes for about three fifths of the roughly 670 donors were used, and that subset was treated as a discovery cohort. Every discovery cohort repertoire had been produced on one sequencing platform. HLA typing included class I and class II loci at four-digit resolution. Typing coverage varied by locus: roughly 629-630 donors for A, B, C, DRB1 and DQB1; around 560 for DQA1; about 590 for DPA1; under 490 for DPB1. A few DR-DQ haplotypes were treated as single units for association and clustering because of strong linkage in the cohort. Across about 380 genotyped donors of the cohort, an average of about 200,000 unique TCR beta nucleotide sequences per donor were sequenced, and roughly 17% of those sequences were non-productive. Study-wide conclusions, independent of this receptor: According to a later genetic analysis, donors in an Asian-associated ancestry cluster had fewer N-insertions in productive TCRs than the approximately 610-donor mean. A further reported finding was that TCR beta sequences accurately predicted the HLA-A and HLA-B alleles for most subjects in the first cohort. The sequencing pipeline was judged likely to have produced a cluster of highly shared sequence variants as a technical artifact. According to a later analysis, most CMV-associated TCR beta chains appeared to be HLA-restricted, and the HLA associations seemed to be driven largely by CMV exposure. A later genetic analysis associated a missense DCLRE1C variant with V-gene and J-gene trimming of TCR beta chains, and an independent cohort replicated the association. A total of roughly 160 TCR beta chains were listed by the study as associated with cytomegalovirus. Correlated functional status among segregating V segments might reflect linkage disequilibrium, but an unknown experimental factor could not be ruled out. Specific HLA alleles were associated with 18,000 or so TCR beta sequences at a false discovery rate of 0.05 in a later analysis. Strong co-occurrence of HLA alleles, especially DR and DQ, made assigning TCR associations to individual alleles difficult. A later analysis reported that several top co-occurrence clusters appeared linked to parvovirus B19, influenza, CMV and Epstein-Barr virus. Compared with equally common non-associated chains, HLA-associated TCR beta chains in a later analysis were more clonally expanded and had lower generation probabilities. Broadly in line with IMGT annotations, most TCR beta V segments showed up in productive rearrangements about 87% or about 30% of the time in an earlier analysis of roughly 590 of the donors. Because some donors lacked HLA typing at each locus, the association tests relied only on the typed subset. In vitro tests confirmed that a few of the cytomegalovirus-associated TCR beta chains recognize cytomegalovirus antigens. It was suggested by the authors that the approach could potentially be generalized to other disease states and immunological phenotypes. CMV serostatus was the only immune exposure information available for the cohort. Presence/absence analyses assumed roughly uniform sequencing depth across donors, an assumption that may not hold. The 87-base-pair reads could not distinguish some IMGT-functional V segments, including TRBV6-2 and TRBV6-3, so those segments were excluded. The classifier was reported to diagnose cytomegalovirus status with high specificity and sensitivity in both the original and validation cohorts. In a later analysis, TCR association rates were found to vary across HLA loci, with the most associated TCRs seen for DRB1 alleles and the fewest for HLA-C alleles. Approximately 18 rarely observed V segments, including chromosome 9 orphons, were excluded from the earlier analysis of about 610 of the donors because counts were too low. The cohort was sequenced for TCR beta chains only, and without alpha or paired-chain data the features that could be detected were limited. Across donors, most TCR sequences were observed very rarely, whereas some public TCRs were present in many individuals.

The cohort consisted of fewer than 700 healthy bone marrow donors. At the time of sampling, every cohort member was nominally healthy, though immune exposures that went unrecorded were likely present. The donor was CMV seronegative and was included in the group of around 320 seronegative cohort members. A peripheral blood sample was provided by each donor, and peripheral blood mononuclear cells were used for TCR beta sequencing. The Qiagen DNeasy Blood Extraction Kit was used to extract genomic DNA from the blood cell samples. The method behind the library was the immunoSEQ multiplex PCR assay. For the multiplex PCR, a mixture combining 60 forward primers for TCR Vbeta segments and 13 reverse primers for TCR Jbeta segments was used. A multiplex PCR assay on genomic DNA amplified the CDR3 region of rearranged TCR beta genes. The Illumina HiSeq System was used to sequence the amplified TCR beta libraries as 87-base-pair reads. The source study handled its data this way. A later analysis counted about 76 million unique TCR beta chains across the 670 or so repertoires, and roughly 9.9 million of these chains were shared by at least two donors. To remove PCR and sequencing errors, raw reads were error-corrected and collapsed into unique sequences using a nearest-neighbor algorithm that merged closely related sequences. V, D and J gene segments were assigned by aligning CDR3 sequences to IMGT reference sequences. For a sequence to be retained, a match of at least six nucleotides was required to both a V gene segment and a J gene segment. A rearrangement counted as productive if the CDR3 had no stop codons and remained in frame with V and J, and every other rearrangement counted as non-productive. Following IMGT convention, CDR3 was defined as the stretch from the second conserved V-encoded cysteine to the conserved J-encoded phenylalanine. In an earlier analysis of roughly 610 of the donors, sequences lacking an unambiguous match to a single V gene segment were excluded. An earlier analysis of fewer than 750 of the donors classified V segments as functional when productive rearrangements were above 56.7% and as segregating when the standard deviation between donors was above 5%. A statistical classification framework was built for diagnosing cytomegalovirus status from the catalog of TCR beta chain sequences. In a later analysis, TCR nucleotide sequences were compared against IMGT/GENE-DB human TR gene sequences so that V and J genes could be assigned. The TCRdist pipeline was used in a later analysis to assign CDR3 sequences and most-parsimonious VDJ recombination scenarios. In a later analysis, each TCR beta chain was defined by its CDR3 amino acid sequence together with its V-gene family, and reads without a unique V-gene family were excluded. As a way to deal with suspected cross-contamination and a sequencing artifact, a later analysis dropped 450 to 700 nucleotide sequences that were highly shared and had low generation probability. For each public chain, a later analysis derived a clonal expansion index from normalized ranks of inferred template counts within each repertoire. In a later analysis, generation probabilities were computed using a VDJ recombination model fitted to out-of-frame rearrangements, and the results were checked against IGoR. A later analysis scored TCR-TCR, TCR-HLA and TCR-CMV co-occurrence with hypergeometric tests, applying a repertoire-size bias correction to TCR pairs. False discovery rates were estimated in a later analysis by permuting HLA or CMV assignments 20 times. In a later analysis, co-occurring TCRs were grouped using DBSCAN, with TCRdist sequence similarity added in when clustering inside HLA-allele-positive subsets. Repertoires with fewer than 30,000 or more than 120,000 public chains were left out of co-occurrence clustering, as were a few repertoires with anomalous nucleotide sharing. TCRdb carries this immuneACCESS record with in-frame sequences only. Its versions omit some clonotypes, under half of them owing to an unresolved V gene in the studies checked, with the rest unexplained. V, J and clone size reflect that table, while D and trimming were determined from the DNA. This sample has 95,000 to 150,000 clones in its table, and roughly 80% of those were observed once. 2.1% of the sample lies in the top ten.

According to the germline V gene, CDR1 reads SGHNT and CDR2 reads YENEEA. The CDR3 measures 19 amino acids from cysteine to phenylalanine. CDR3 DNA only is kept here, 57 bases in frame from base 1. At the junction V is shortened by 0 bases and J by 7 bases, with 22 bases in between. With respect to this clone: Its antigen has not been determined. Base qualities are not recorded, but no much larger clone differs from it by a single base.

Recombination joined TRBV11-3 with TRBJ1-6, with no reliable assignment of the D segment. The material sequenced was PBMCs. The source of this sequence is a young man in good health and CMV-seronegative. The nucleotide sequence is TGTGCCAGCAGCTTAGAAAAGGTGAACATCGAGGGTGGCAATTCACCCCTCCACTTT. It translates as CASSLEKVNIEGGNSPLHF.